Included here is one T cell receptor beta chain sequence, with context. The source of the sample is a study of breast tumors, draining lymph nodes, adjacent tissues. The lymph nodes were axillary draining lymph nodes from breast cancer patients. Trimming at V came to 4 bases and at J to 4 bases, leaving 9 bases not matched to a gene. Germline V gene sequence: CDR1 MNHEY, CDR2 SVGEGT. The CDR3 length is 15 residues. TCRdb reprocessed the multiplex PCR reads with MiXCR, giving one entry per CDR3 protein. The sample yields about 230,000 distinct CDR3 sequences, about 30% seen once. The source material was axillary lymph node tissue. This clonotype originated in a female donor with breast cancer. Some clones in this sample may be carry-over from other donors' samples. V usage is TRBV6-2 or TRBV6-3 and J usage is TRBJ2-7, with 8 bases aligning to TRBD1. DNA of the CDR3: TGTGCCAGCAGTTCCGGCGGGACAGGCGGGTACGAGCAGTACTTC. Its translation: CASSSGGTGGYEQYF.